This passage covers 26 T cell receptor beta chains from one sample sequenced in a study of shared clonotypes between healthy human individuals. Only in-frame clones appear in the TCRdb table, and some are missing; sequencing was by immunoSEQ multiplex PCR. The table lists over 800,000 clones, about 91% of them singletons. Naive CD8 cells were CD45RO-negative, positively selected for CCR7, excluding terminally differentiated effector memory CD45RA+ cells. Sequences were obtained from naive CD8+ T cells sorted from blood. These receptors all stem from a man aged 25-45 years in good health.

The V gene is TRBV5-6, the J gene TRBJ2-1; TRBD2 aligns across 7 bases. Looked up from germline, CDR1 is SGHDT and CDR2 is YYEEEE. With V trimmed by 4 bases and J by 5 bases, 12 bases remained unmatched. This CDR3 has 16 residues. The CDR3 loop reads CASSPEVNGRNNEQFF. The CDR3 DNA reads as TGTGCCAGCAGCCCCGAGGTCAACGGGAGGAACAATGAGCAGTTCTTC.

The chain uses TRBV5-1 and TRBJ2-1; TRBD2 matches 16 bases. The CDR3 loop spans 19 amino acids. Losses at the gene ends were 4 bases for V and 2 bases for J; bases not matched to a gene: 9. The germline V gene encodes CDR1 SGHRS and CDR2 YFSETQ. CDR3 coding DNA: TGCGCCAGCAGCAGACCCGGGACTAGCGGGAGGGCCCCCTACAATGAGCAGTTCTTC. Amino acid sequence: CASSRPGTSGRAPYNEQFF.

The CDR3 is CASSTWDSYTVYGYTF. DNA of the CDR3: TGTGCCAGTAGTACGTGGGACAGCTACACCGTCTATGGCTACACCTTC. The chain has TRBV19 and TRBJ1-2; 7 bases map to TRBD1. After removal of 4 bases from V and 4 bases from J, the junction contained 12 bases not matched to a gene. The CDR3 is made up of 16 amino acids. Germline lookup yields CDR1 LNHDA and CDR2 SQIVND (reference sequence).

The chain uses TRBV19 and TRBJ2-1; D is unclear. CDR3 length equals 12 residues. Germline CDR1 reads LNHDA; CDR2 reads SQIVND (reference sequence). Deletions cut 7 bases from V and 5 bases from J, with 9 bases between. The DNA for the CDR3 is TGTGCCAGTACCAACAGTAACAATGAGCAGTTCTTC. It codes for CASTNSNNEQFF.

This sequence joins TRBV7-9 and TRBJ1-5; no clear D gene. The germline V gene encodes CDR1 SEHNR and CDR2 FQNEAQ (reference sequence). This CDR3 contains 14 residues. V was clipped by 1 base and J by 5 bases, with 9 bases between them. The CDR3 region has the DNA TGTGCCAGCAGCTTAGAAGGGTTACATCAGCCCCAGCATTTT. Its protein is CASSLEGLHQPQHF.

The chain combines TRBV7-2 with TRBJ2-7; no clear D. The V end was cut by 1 base, the J end by 4 bases, with 8 bases between. Germline values: CDR1 SGHTA, CDR2 FQGNSA. The CDR3 length is 13 residues. This chain's CDR3 is CASSLGTYYEQYF. Written as DNA, the CDR3 is TGTGCCAGCAGCTTAGGGACGTATTACGAGCAGTACTTC.

The chain couples TRBV6-6 to TRBJ2-1, with TRBD1 identical over 9 bases. The CDR3 extends over 15 amino acids. J lost 4 bases, V lost 4 bases, and 5 bases had no gene match. The germline V gene has CDR1 MNHNY and CDR2 SVGAGI (reference sequence). This CDR3 reads CASSFTGGIYNEQFF. CDR3 nucleotides: TGTGCCAGCAGTTTCACAGGGGGCATTTACAATGAGCAGTTCTTC.

This clone has just one count. The CDR3 nucleotides are TGTGCCAGCAGTTTCGGACGGGATCCTAGGAATGAGCAGTTCTTC. Translating it yields CASSFGRDPRNEQFF. The chain carries TRBV28 and TRBJ2-1, with TRBD2 as a possible D gene (5 bases). The CDR3 extends over 15 amino acids. CDR1 is MDHEN, CDR2 SYDVKM, per germline. With 3 bases removed from V and 7 bases from J, the gap between germline ends came to 16 bases.

This sequence joins TRBV7-9 and TRBJ2-1; D gene uncertain. Between the trimmed V and J ends, which lost 0 bases and 1 base, there was a span of 13 bases. CDR3 length: 17 amino acids. Per germline, CDR1 SEHNR and CDR2 FQNEAQ (reference sequence). The CDR3 spells CASSLAFGGISYNEQFF. CDR3 DNA: TGTGCCAGCAGCTTAGCCTTCGGCGGTATATCCTACAATGAGCAGTTCTTC.

The J gene is TRBJ2-3, the V gene TRBV7-3; the match to TRBD2 covers 7 bases. Germline lookup yields CDR1 SGHTA and CDR2 FQGTGA. This CDR3 region has 14 residues. After removal of 3 bases from V and 6 bases from J, the junction contained 6 bases not matched to a gene. The CDR3 reads CASSLGGSIDTQYF. In DNA, the CDR3 is TGTGCCAGCAGCTTGGGCGGGAGTATTGATACGCAGTATTTT.

This clone was detected only once. The gene calls are TRBV11-2 and TRBJ2-1, with D uncertain. CDR1 SGHAT and CDR2 FQNNGV come from the germline V gene. V lost 0 bases, J lost 6 bases, and 9 bases lay in between. CDR3 length equals 14 residues. CDR3: CASSLDGWRNEQFF. The CDR3 coding sequence is TGTGCCAGCAGCTTAGATGGCTGGCGCAATGAGCAGTTCTTC.

The chain couples TRBV7-9 to TRBJ2-7, with 9 bases matching TRBD1. CDR1 is SEHNR, CDR2 FQNEAQ, per germline (reference sequence). The CDR3 runs to 15 residues. The junction had 3 bases not matched to a gene; V was cut back by 2 bases and J by 1 base. The CDR3 nucleotides read TGTGCCAGCAGCTTAATGGGACAGGGATCCTACGAGCAGTACTTC. Residues: CASSLMGQGSYEQYF.

About this clone itself: The sample contains more than one DNA sequence encoding this CDR3. V gene TRBV27 combines with J gene TRBJ2-1; D is undetermined. This CDR3 is built from 13 residues. Germline CDR1 and CDR2: MNHEY and SMNVEV (reference sequence). Trimming removed 2 bases from V and 4 bases from J, with 6 bases in between. This chain's CDR3 is CASSLGQYNEQFF. As DNA, the CDR3 is TGTGCCAGCAGTTTAGGGCAATACAATGAGCAGTTCTTC.

The chain links TRBV29-1 to TRBJ2-1; 8 bases match TRBD2. CDR1 and CDR2 (germline): SQVTM, ANQGSEA. V was clipped by 3 bases and J by 9 bases; unmatched bases: 4. The CDR3 runs 12 residues. CDR3 in amino acids: CSVDAAGVEQFF. The DNA of the CDR3 is TGCAGCGTTGACGCAGCGGGAGTTGAGCAGTTCTTC.

The gene calls are TRBV5-6 and TRBJ2-7, with D possibly TRBD1 on 6 matching bases. Trimming removed 4 bases at V and 2 bases at J, with 13 bases between. CDR1 is SGHDT, CDR2 YYEEEE, per germline. The CDR3 runs to 14 residues. The CDR3 region has the DNA TGTGCCAGCAGCCAGGGGTCTGCCCCCTACGAGCAGTACTTC. Translating it yields CASSQGSAPYEQYF.

The chain has TRBV5-5 and TRBJ2-7; D may be TRBD1 or TRBD2 (6 bases each). The CDR3 runs to 16 residues. Germline CDR1 SGHKS, CDR2 YYEKEE (reference sequence). V was shortened by 4 bases and J by 0 bases, with 17 bases between the two germline ends. In DNA form, the CDR3 reads TGTGCCAGCAGCCAAAAACGGACAGCGGGCTCCTACGAGCAGTACTTC. Residues: CASSQKRTAGSYEQYF.

The V and J genes are TRBV15 and TRBJ2-1; 7 bases align to TRBD2. The V and J ends lost 0 bases and 2 bases, in that order; junction bases with no gene match: 7. CDR1 and CDR2 (germline): LNHNV, YYDKDF (reference sequence). The CDR3 length is 17 residues. This chain's CDR3 is CATSRDRPGGAYNEQFF. CDR3 DNA sequence: TGTGCCACCAGCAGAGATCGTCCGGGAGGCGCCTACAATGAGCAGTTCTTC.

This chain connects TRBV6-5 to TRBJ2-7, with 13 bases lining up with TRBD2. The germline V gene encodes CDR1 MNHEY and CDR2 SVGAGI. V shed 0 bases, J shed 3 bases, and the junction held 2 bases outside the gene matches. This CDR3 comprises 16 residues. The CDR3 spells CASSYSGLAGYYEQYF. Written as DNA, the CDR3 is TGTGCCAGCAGTTACTCGGGACTAGCGGGATACTACGAGCAGTACTTC.

This chain uses TRBV6-5 with TRBJ2-7; no definite D call. The CDR3 extends over 14 amino acids. Germline CDR1 MNHEY, CDR2 SVGAGI. V was trimmed by 2 bases and J by 0 bases, leaving 8 bases between them. This CDR3 is CASSYPTSSYEQYF. The CDR3 region has the DNA TGTGCCAGCAGTTACCCGACAAGCTCCTACGAGCAGTACTTC.

This chain connects TRBV15 to TRBJ2-1; D ambiguous. Germline V gene data show CDR1 as LNHNV and CDR2 as YYDKDF (reference sequence). This CDR3 has 12 amino acids. V lost 4 bases to trimming and J lost 2 bases, with 3 bases between them. This CDR3 reads CATSTTYNEQFF. The CDR3 region has the DNA TGTGCCACCAGCACCACCTACAATGAGCAGTTCTTC.

The chain recombines TRBV10-3 with TRBJ2-7, with 16 nucleotides matching TRBD2. The CDR3 runs 16 residues. Germline lookup yields CDR1 ENHRY and CDR2 SYGVKD. Trimming removed 6 bases from V and 4 bases from J; junction bases left unmatched: 6. The CDR3 region is CAIRGTSGRAVYEQYF. CDR3 nucleotides: TGTGCCATCAGGGGGACTAGCGGGAGGGCCGTTTACGAGCAGTACTTC.

The chain joins TRBV18 to TRBJ2-2; 13 bases agree with TRBD2. Germline V gives CDR1 KGHSH, CDR2 LQKENI. The CDR3 loop spans 17 amino acids. The ends lost 3 bases at V and 6 bases at J; junction bases unmatched: 7. The CDR3 loop is CASSPGLAGSASGELFF. The DNA for the CDR3 is TGTGCCAGCTCACCGGGACTAGCGGGATCGGCGTCCGGGGAGCTGTTTTTT.

This chain connects TRBV6-4 to TRBJ1-2, with D possibly matching TRBD1 (6 bases). Germline CDR1 is MRHNA and CDR2 is SNTAGT. Trimming stripped 2 bases from V and 6 bases from J, with 10 bases between. This CDR3 is 13 amino acids long. The CDR3 here is CASSDGGADGYTF. DNA for the CDR3: TGTGCCAGCAGTGACGGGGGGGCTGATGGCTACACCTTC.

The chain employs TRBV7-8 and TRBJ2-1; D ambiguous. Germline lookup yields CDR1 SGHVS and CDR2 FQNEAQ. Trimming removed 0 bases from V and 8 bases from J, with 8 bases in between. CDR3 length: 13 amino acids. The CDR3 bases are TGTGCCAGCAGCTTAGCGGCCCAGGATGAGCAGTTCTTC. Translation: CASSLAAQDEQFF.

The chain couples TRBV6-1 to TRBJ1-3; D is undetermined. The V gene lost 4 bases and the J gene lost 0 bases, with 7 bases spanning the gap. This CDR3 is built from 14 residues. The germline V gene has CDR1 MNHNS and CDR2 SASEGT. CDR3 in amino acids: CASSVDVSGNTIYF. DNA of the CDR3: TGTGCCAGCAGTGTTGACGTCTCTGGAAACACCATATATTTT.

The V and J genes are TRBV29-1 and TRBJ2-7; a weak D match, TRBD1 (5 bases). This CDR3 has 13 residues. Germline V gene data show CDR1 as SQVTM and CDR2 as ANQGSEA. V shed 6 bases and J shed 3 bases, with 15 bases lying between them. The CDR3 DNA reads TGCAGCGTGGCCGACAGCTACATCTACGAGCAGTACTTC. This codes for CSVADSYIYEQYF.